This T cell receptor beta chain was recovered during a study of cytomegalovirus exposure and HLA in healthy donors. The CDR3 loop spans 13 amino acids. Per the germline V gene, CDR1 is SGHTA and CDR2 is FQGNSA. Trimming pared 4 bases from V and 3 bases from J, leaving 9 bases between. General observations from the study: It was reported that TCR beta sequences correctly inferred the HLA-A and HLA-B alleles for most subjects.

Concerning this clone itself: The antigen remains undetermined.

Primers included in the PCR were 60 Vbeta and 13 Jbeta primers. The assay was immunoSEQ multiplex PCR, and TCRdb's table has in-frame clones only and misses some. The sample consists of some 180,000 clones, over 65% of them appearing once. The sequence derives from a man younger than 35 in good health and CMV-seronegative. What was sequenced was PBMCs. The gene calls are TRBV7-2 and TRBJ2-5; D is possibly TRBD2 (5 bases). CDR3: CASSSDGKETQYF. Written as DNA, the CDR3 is TGTGCCAGCAGCTCGGACGGGAAAGAGACCCAGTACTTC.